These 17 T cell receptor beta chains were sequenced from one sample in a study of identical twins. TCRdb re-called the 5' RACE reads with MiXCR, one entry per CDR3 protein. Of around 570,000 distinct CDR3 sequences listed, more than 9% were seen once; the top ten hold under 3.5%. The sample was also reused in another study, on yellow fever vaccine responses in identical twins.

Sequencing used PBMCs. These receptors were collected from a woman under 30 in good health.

Here the CDR3 DNA reads TGTGCCAGCAGTGGGGAACAGGGGGCTCTTGGGGACGAGCAGTACTTC. Its translation: CASSGEQGALGDEQYF. V usage is TRBV27 and J usage is TRBJ2-7; 9 bases agree with TRBD1. CDR1 is MNHEY, CDR2 SMNVEV, per germline (reference sequence). The V and J ends lost 5 bases and 5 bases, in that order; junction bases with no gene match: 13. The CDR3 is made up of 16 amino acids.

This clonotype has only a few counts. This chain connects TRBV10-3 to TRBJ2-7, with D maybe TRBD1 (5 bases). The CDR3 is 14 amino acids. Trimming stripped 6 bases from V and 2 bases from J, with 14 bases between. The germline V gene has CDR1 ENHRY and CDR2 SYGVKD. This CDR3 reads CAISDSLTAYEQYF. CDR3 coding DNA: TGTGCCATCAGCGACAGTCTCACGGCCTACGAGCAGTACTTC.

The CDR3 spells CAISESVGWDTQYF. The CDR3 DNA sequence: TGTGCCATCAGTGAGTCGGTGGGATGGGACACCCAGTACTTC. This chain connects TRBV10-3 to TRBJ2-5; the D call may be TRBD1 or TRBD2 (5 bases each). The CDR3 runs 14 residues. Deletions cut 0 bases from V and 8 bases from J, with 13 bases between. Germline V lookup: CDR1 ENHRY, CDR2 SYGVKD.

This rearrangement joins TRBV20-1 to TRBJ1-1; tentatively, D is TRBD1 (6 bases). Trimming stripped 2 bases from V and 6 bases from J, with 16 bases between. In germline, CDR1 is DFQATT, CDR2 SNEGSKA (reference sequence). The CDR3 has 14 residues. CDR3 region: CSARPGRGAAEAFF. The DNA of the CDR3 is TGCAGTGCTAGACCGGGGAGGGGGGCGGCTGAAGCTTTCTTT.

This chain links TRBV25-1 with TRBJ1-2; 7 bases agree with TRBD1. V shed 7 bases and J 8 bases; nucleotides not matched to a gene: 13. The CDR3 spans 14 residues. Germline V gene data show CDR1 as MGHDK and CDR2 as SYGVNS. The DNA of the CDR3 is TGTGCCAGCACCCGACAGGGCGCGGGTGAGGGCTACACCTTC. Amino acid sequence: CASTRQGAGEGYTF.

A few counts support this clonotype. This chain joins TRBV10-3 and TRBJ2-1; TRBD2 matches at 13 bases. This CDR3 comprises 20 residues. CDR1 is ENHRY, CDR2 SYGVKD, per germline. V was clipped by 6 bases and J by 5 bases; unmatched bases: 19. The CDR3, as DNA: TGTGCCATCAGCACCCCGGGACTAGCGGGACTAGAGAGTGGGAACAATGAGCAGTTCTTC. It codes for CAISTPGLAGLESGNNEQFF.

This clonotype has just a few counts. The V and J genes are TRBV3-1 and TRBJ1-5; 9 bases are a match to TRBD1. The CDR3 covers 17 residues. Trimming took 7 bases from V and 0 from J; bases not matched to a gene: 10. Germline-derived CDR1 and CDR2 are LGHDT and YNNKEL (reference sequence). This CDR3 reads CASISPGQGLSNQPQHF. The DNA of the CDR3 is TGTGCCAGCATCTCCCCGGGACAGGGACTTAGCAATCAGCCCCAGCATTTT.

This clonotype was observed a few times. The CDR3 DNA is TGCAGTGCTAGAGATTGGTTAAACCCCTCCACCACCAATGAGCAGTTCTTC. Amino acids: CSARDWLNPSTTNEQFF. The genes are TRBV20-1 and TRBJ2-1; D is unresolved. CDR3 length: 17 amino acids. The V gene's germline CDR1 is DFQATT and CDR2 SNEGSKA (reference sequence). Trimming took 0 bases from V and 6 from J, leaving 21 bases between them.

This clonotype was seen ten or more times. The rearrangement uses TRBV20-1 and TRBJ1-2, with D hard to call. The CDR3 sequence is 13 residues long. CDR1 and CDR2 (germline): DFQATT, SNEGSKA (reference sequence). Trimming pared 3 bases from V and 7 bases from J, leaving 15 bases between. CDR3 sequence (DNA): TGCAGTGCTAGGAAAGACCAGTCATTTGGCTACACCTTC. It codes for CSARKDQSFGYTF.

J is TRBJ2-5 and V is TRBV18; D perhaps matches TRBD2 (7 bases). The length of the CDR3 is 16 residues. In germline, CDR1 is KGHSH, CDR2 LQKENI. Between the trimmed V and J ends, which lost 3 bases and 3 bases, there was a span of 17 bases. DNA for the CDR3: TGTGCCAGCTCACCGGGAGGGGGAACGGTGAAAGAGACCCAGTACTTC. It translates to CASSPGGGTVKETQYF.

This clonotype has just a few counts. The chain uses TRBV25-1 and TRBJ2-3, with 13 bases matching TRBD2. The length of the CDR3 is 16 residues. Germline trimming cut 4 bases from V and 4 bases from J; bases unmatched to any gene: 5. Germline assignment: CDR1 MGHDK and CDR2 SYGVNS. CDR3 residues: CASSAGTSGVADTQYF. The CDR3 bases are TGTGCCAGCAGTGCTGGGACTAGCGGGGTTGCAGATACGCAGTATTTT. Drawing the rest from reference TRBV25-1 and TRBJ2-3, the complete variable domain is EADIYQTPRYLVIGTGKKITLECSQTMGHDKMYWYQQDPGMELHLIHYSYGVNSTEKGDLSSESTVSRIRTEHFPLTLESARPSHTSQYLCASSAGTSGVADTQYFGPGTRLTVL.

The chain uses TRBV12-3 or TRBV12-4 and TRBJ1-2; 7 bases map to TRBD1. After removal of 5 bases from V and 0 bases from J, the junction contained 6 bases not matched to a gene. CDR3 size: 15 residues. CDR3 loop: CASSKTGVANYGYTF. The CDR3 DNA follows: TGTGCCAGCAGTAAAACAGGGGTAGCTAACTATGGCTACACCTTC.

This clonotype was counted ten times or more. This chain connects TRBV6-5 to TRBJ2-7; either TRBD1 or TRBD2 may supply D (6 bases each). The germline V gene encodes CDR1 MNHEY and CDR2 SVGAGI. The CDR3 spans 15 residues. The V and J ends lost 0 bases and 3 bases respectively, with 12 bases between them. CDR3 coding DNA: TGTGCCAGCAGTTACTCGATCGGAGGGGGCTACGAGCAGTACTTC. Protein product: CASSYSIGGGYEQYF.

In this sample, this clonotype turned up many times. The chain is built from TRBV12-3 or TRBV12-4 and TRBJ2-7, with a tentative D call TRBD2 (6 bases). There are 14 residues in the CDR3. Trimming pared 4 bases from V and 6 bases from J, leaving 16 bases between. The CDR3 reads CASSSRRGFSEQYF. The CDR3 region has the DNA TGTGCCAGCAGTTCCCGGCGGGGCTTCTCCGAGCAGTACTTC.

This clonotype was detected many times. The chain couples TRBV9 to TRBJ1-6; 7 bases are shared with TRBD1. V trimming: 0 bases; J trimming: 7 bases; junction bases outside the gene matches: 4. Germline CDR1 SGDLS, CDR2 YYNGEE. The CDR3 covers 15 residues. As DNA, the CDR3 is TGTGCCAGCAGCGTAGCGGGACAGCTGAATTCACCCCTCCACTTT. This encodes CASSVAGQLNSPLHF.

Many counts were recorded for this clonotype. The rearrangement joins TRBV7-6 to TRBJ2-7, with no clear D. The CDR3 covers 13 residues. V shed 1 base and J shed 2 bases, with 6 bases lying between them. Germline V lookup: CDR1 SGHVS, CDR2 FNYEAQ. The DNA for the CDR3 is TGTGCCAGCAGCTTAGACGTAACCTACGAGCAGTACTTC. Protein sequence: CASSLDVTYEQYF.

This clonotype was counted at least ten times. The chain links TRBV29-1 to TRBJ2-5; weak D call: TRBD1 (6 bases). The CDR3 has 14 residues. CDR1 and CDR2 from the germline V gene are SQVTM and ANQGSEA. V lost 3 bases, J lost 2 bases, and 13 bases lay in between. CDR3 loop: CSVELVGQQETQYF. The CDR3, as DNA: TGCAGCGTTGAGTTGGTGGGACAACAAGAGACCCAGTACTTC. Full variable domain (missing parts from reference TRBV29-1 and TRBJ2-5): SAVISQKPSRDICQRGTSLTIQCQVDSQVTMMFWYRQQPGQSLTLIATANQGSEATYESGFVIDKFPISRPNLTFSTLTVSNMSPEDSSIYLCSVELVGQQETQYFGPGTRLLVL.